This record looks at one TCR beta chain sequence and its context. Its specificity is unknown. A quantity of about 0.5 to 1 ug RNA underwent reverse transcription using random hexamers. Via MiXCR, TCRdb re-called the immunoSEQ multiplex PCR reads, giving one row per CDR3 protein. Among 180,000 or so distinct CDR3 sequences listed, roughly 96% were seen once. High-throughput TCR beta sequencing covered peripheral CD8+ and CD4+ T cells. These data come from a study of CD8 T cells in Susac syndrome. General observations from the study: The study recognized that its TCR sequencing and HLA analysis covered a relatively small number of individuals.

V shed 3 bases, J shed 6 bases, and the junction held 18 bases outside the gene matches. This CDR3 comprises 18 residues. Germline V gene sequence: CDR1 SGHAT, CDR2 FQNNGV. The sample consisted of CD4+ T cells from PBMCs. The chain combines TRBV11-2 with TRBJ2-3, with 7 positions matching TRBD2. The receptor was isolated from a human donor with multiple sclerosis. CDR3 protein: CASSLSPGGTKKPDTQYF. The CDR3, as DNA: TGTGCCAGCAGCTTGAGCCCCGGGGGGACCAAGAAGCCCGATACGCAGTATTTT. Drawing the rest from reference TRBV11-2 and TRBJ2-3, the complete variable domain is EAGVAQSPRYKIIEKRQSVAFWCNPISGHATLYWYQQILGQGPKLLIQFQNNGVVDDSQLPKDRFSAERLKGVDSTLKIQPAKLEDSAVYLCASSLSPGGTKKPDTQYFGPGTRLTVL.